Presented here are 31 T cell receptor beta chains from one specimen sequenced in a study of CD4+ T cells in melanoma. Clones were sequenced by immunoSEQ multiplex PCR, and TCRdb holds only the in-frame ones, with some missing. The sample yields roughly 150,000 clones, nearly 95% seen once. The receptors derive from a human donor with melanoma.

The chain couples TRBV5-1 to TRBJ2-2, with TRBD1 matching 12 bases. J was trimmed by 5 bases and V by 2 bases; bases with no gene match: 7. The CDR3 is made up of 17 amino acids. Germline CDR1 is SGHRS and CDR2 is YFSETQ. CDR3 bases: TGCGCCAGCAGCTTTCGCGGGACAGGGGGCCGGACCGGGGAGCTGTTTTTT. Protein sequence: CASSFRGTGGRTGELFF.

The rearrangement links TRBV10-1 to TRBJ2-2; TRBD2 aligns across 7 bases. CDR1 WNHNN and CDR2 SYGVQD come from the germline V gene (reference sequence). There are 13 residues in the CDR3. The ends lost 5 bases at V and 7 bases at J; junction bases unmatched: 4. The CDR3 coding sequence is TGCGCCAGCAGTTCGGGCGGGAGCGGGGAGCTGTTTTTT. It is translated as CASSSGGSGELFF.

V is TRBV6-6 and J is TRBJ1-5, with a possible D match to TRBD1 (5 bases). V was trimmed by 9 bases and J by 5 bases, leaving 14 bases between them. The germline V gene has CDR1 MNHNY and CDR2 SVGAGI (reference sequence). The CDR3 consists of 13 residues. CDR3 loop: CASGNGGYQPQHF. DNA for the CDR3: TGTGCCAGTGGCAATGGGGGATATCAGCCCCAGCATTTT.

The chain uses TRBV7-9 and TRBJ2-3, with 10 bases aligning to TRBD2. The germline gives CDR1 SEHNR, CDR2 FQNEAQ (reference sequence). The CDR3 consists of 16 residues. V was pared by 4 bases and J by 2 bases, with 6 bases of the junction left unmatched. The chain's CDR3 is CASSSLAGAITDTQYF. CDR3 DNA: TGTGCCAGCAGCTCTCTAGCGGGGGCGATCACAGATACGCAGTATTTT.

The J gene is TRBJ1-1, the V gene TRBV19; D call uncertain. Germline V gene data show CDR1 as LNHDA and CDR2 as SQIVND (reference sequence). Trimming stripped 6 bases from V and 3 bases from J, with 14 bases between. The CDR3 consists of 14 residues. In nucleotides, the CDR3 is TGTGCCAGTAGCCGCAGGAGGAGTTACACTGAAGCTTTCTTT. It is translated as CASSRRRSYTEAFF.

The gene calls are TRBV5-1 and TRBJ2-5; the D is unclear. The length of the CDR3 is 13 residues. Between the trimmed V and J ends, which lost 0 bases and 2 bases, there was a span of 5 bases. Per germline, CDR1 SGHRS and CDR2 YFSETQ. The CDR3 sequence: CASSLDYQETQYF. In nucleotides, the CDR3 is TGCGCCAGCAGCTTGGACTATCAAGAGACCCAGTACTTC.

The V gene is TRBV7-9, the J gene TRBJ2-5; TRBD2 agrees at 7 bases. The CDR3 has 15 residues. Per the germline V gene, CDR1 is SEHNR and CDR2 is FQNEAQ (reference sequence). V dropped 5 bases and J dropped 0; count of bases not matched to a gene: 6. The DNA for the CDR3 is TGTGCCAGCAGCCCATGGGGGGGTTACCAAGAGACCCAGTACTTC. This translates into CASSPWGGYQETQYF.

The CDR3 DNA reads TGCGCCAGCGGGCCCAAGCCAGATACGCAGTATTTT. Translating it yields CASGPKPDTQYF. The chain recombines TRBV10-1 with TRBJ2-3, with unresolved D. Germline CDR1 reads WNHNN; CDR2 reads SYGVQD (reference sequence). V was pared by 8 bases and J by 4 bases, with 10 bases between. The CDR3 loop spans 12 amino acids.

The V call is TRBV6-5, the J call TRBJ2-7, with a possible D match to TRBD2 (5 bases). The CDR3 covers 12 residues. Trimming stripped 8 bases from V and 5 bases from J, with 13 bases between. In germline, CDR1 is MNHEY, CDR2 SVGAGI. CDR3 sequence: CASGEKRDEQYF. The CDR3 nucleotides read TGTGCCAGCGGGGAGAAGAGGGACGAGCAGTACTTC.

The V gene is TRBV19, the J gene TRBJ1-1, with D possibly matching TRBD1 (6 bases). CDR1 and CDR2 (germline): LNHDA, SQIVND (reference sequence). Trimming pared 1 base from V and 3 bases from J, leaving 9 bases between. CDR3 length: 14 amino acids. CDR3 nucleotides: TGTGCCAGTAGTATAGCGGGGGGCTACACTGAAGCTTTCTTT. Translating it yields CASSIAGGYTEAFF.

The chain joins TRBV5-1 to TRBJ1-5, with TRBD1 as a possible D gene (6 bases). Germline V gives CDR1 SGHRS, CDR2 YFSETQ. The V end lost 0 bases, the J end lost 5 bases, and 12 bases lay between the germline ends. The CDR3 is 15 amino acids. CDR3 amino acids: CASSLAGAEHQPQHF. CDR3 nucleotides: TGCGCCAGCAGCTTGGCAGGGGCCGAACATCAGCCCCAGCATTTT.

The chain has TRBV15 and TRBJ1-3; D gene uncertain. There are 15 residues in the CDR3. Germline V CDR1 and CDR2: LNHNV, YYDKDF (reference sequence). Trimming took off 3 bases at V and 0 bases at J, with 9 bases between the two ends. The CDR3 loop reads CATSRFLGSGNTIYF. The CDR3 DNA follows: TGTGCCACCAGCAGGTTCCTTGGCTCTGGAAACACCATATATTTT. The variable domain in full, completed from reference TRBV15 and TRBJ1-3, reads DAMVIQNPRYQVTQFGKPVTLSCSQTLNHNVMYWYQQKSSQAPKLLFHYYDKDFNNEADTPDNFQSRRPNTSFCFLDIRSPGLGDTAMYLCATSRFLGSGNTIYFGEGSWLTVV.

This clone appeared a single time. V is TRBV11-2 and J is TRBJ1-6, with D possibly being TRBD1 (5 bases). This CDR3 is built from 13 residues. Looked up from germline, CDR1 is SGHAT and CDR2 is FQNNGV. Trimming left V 5 bases short and J 7 bases short, with 9 bases between. The CDR3 is CASSQPGNSPLHF. The CDR3 DNA sequence: TGTGCCAGCAGCCAACCAGGGAATTCACCCCTCCACTTT.

The V and J genes are TRBV9 and TRBJ1-6; D perhaps matches TRBD1 (5 bases). The CDR3 extends over 14 amino acids. Germline V lookup: CDR1 SGDLS, CDR2 YYNGEE. V was shortened by 2 bases and J by 9 bases, with 12 bases between the two germline ends. CDR3 in amino acids: CASSVLGERSPLHF. The DNA of the CDR3 is TGTGCCAGCAGCGTGCTAGGGGAACGTTCACCCCTCCACTTT.

This chain links TRBV2 with TRBJ2-3; 10 nucleotides align to TRBD1. Germline CDR1 reads SNHLY; CDR2 reads FYNNEI. The V segment lost 8 bases and the J segment 8 bases; nucleotides outside the gene matches: 10. CDR3 length equals 14 residues. CDR3 nucleotides: TGTGCCAGCGCCGGGACAGGGGCCCCCGGTACGCAGTATTTT. It codes for CASAGTGAPGTQYF.

The chain uses TRBV11-1 and TRBJ2-1, with D perhaps TRBD1 (5 bases). Trimming shortened V by 6 bases and J by 7 bases, and 13 bases separated the two germline ends. CDR3 length: 13 residues. CDR1 SGHAT and CDR2 FQDESV come from the germline V gene (reference sequence). As DNA, the CDR3 is TGTGCCAGCAGTCAGGACAAGGGTAATGAGCAGTTCTTC. Its protein product is CASSQDKGNEQFF.

The chain combines TRBV4-1 with TRBJ1-2; D is possibly TRBD1 (5 bases). There are 17 residues in the CDR3. Germline CDR1 reads MGHRA; CDR2 reads YSYEKL. Trimming left V 0 bases short and J 2 bases short, with 16 bases between. CDR3 sequence: CASSQEVMGGTNYGYTF. The CDR3 coding sequence is TGCGCCAGCAGCCAAGAGGTGATGGGGGGGACCAACTATGGCTACACCTTC.

The chain employs TRBV18 and TRBJ1-4; no clear D. The CDR3 is 14 residues long. Germline CDR1 and CDR2: KGHSH and LQKENI. V was trimmed by 1 base and J by 2 bases, leaving 5 bases between them. The CDR3 bases are TGTGCCAGCTCACCACGAGTGACTAATGAAAAACTGTTTTTT. As protein: CASSPRVTNEKLFF.

J is TRBJ1-1 and V is TRBV30, with D perhaps matching TRBD1 (5 bases). The CDR3 has 16 amino acids. The germline V gene encodes CDR1 GTSNPN and CDR2 SVGIG (reference sequence). V was shortened by 2 bases and J by 3 bases, with 19 bases between the two germline ends. The CDR3 DNA is TGTGCCTGGAGTCGGCGATCTGGGGCCGGAGACACTGAAGCTTTCTTT. Residues: CAWSRRSGAGDTEAFF.

This clone was picked up one time. The V call is TRBV29-1, the J call TRBJ2-7; 9 bases are shared with TRBD1. This CDR3 has 14 amino acids. Germline V gene sequence: CDR1 SQVTM, CDR2 ANQGSEA. V shed 0 bases, J shed 2 bases, and the junction held 2 bases outside the gene matches. CDR3 DNA: TGCAGCGTTGAAGACACAGGGGGCCCCTACGAGCAGTACTTC. This translates into CSVEDTGGPYEQYF.

This clone has only one observation. This rearrangement joins TRBV5-6 to TRBJ1-6, with 9 bases fitting TRBD1. Germline V CDR1 and CDR2: SGHDT, YYEEEE. V shed 0 bases, J shed 4 bases, and the junction held 8 bases outside the gene matches. CDR3 length equals 18 residues. The CDR3 protein is CASSLGPGQGQYNSPLHF. DNA for the CDR3: TGTGCCAGCAGCTTGGGGCCGGGACAGGGACAATATAATTCACCCCTCCACTTT.

This chain links TRBV7-6 with TRBJ2-5; no clear D. This CDR3 has 15 amino acids. With 1 base removed from V and 4 bases from J, the gap between germline ends came to 13 bases. Germline V gives CDR1 SGHVS, CDR2 FNYEAQ. CDR3 protein: CASSLVRGRVETQYF. CDR3 bases: TGTGCCAGCAGCTTAGTACGCGGACGGGTAGAGACCCAGTACTTC.

The rearrangement uses TRBV5-1 and TRBJ1-3; D is ambiguous. This CDR3 has 15 residues. Germline CDR1 reads SGHRS; CDR2 reads YFSETQ. V lost 4 bases and J lost 0, with 11 bases in between. The CDR3 loop is CASSPGAGSGNTIYF. The CDR3 DNA follows: TGCGCCAGCAGCCCCGGAGCCGGCTCTGGAAACACCATATATTTT.

J is TRBJ2-1 and V is TRBV10-3, with 15 bases lining up with TRBD2. J lost 10 bases, V lost 8 bases, and 6 bases had no gene match. Germline lookup yields CDR1 ENHRY and CDR2 SYGVKD. This CDR3 has 14 residues. The CDR3: CAIRTSGGADEQFF. The CDR3 DNA follows: TGTGCCATCCGGACTAGCGGGGGGGCAGACGAGCAGTTCTTC.

This clone came up once. The V gene is TRBV5-4, the J gene TRBJ1-2; D is perhaps TRBD1 (5 bases). This CDR3 comprises 16 residues. Germline values: CDR1 SGHNT, CDR2 YYREEE (reference sequence). V lost 0 bases and J 8 bases, leaving 20 bases between the germline ends. Here the CDR3 reads CASSLGDGQSGSGYTF. The DNA of the CDR3 is TGTGCCAGCAGCTTGGGCGATGGACAATCGGGGAGCGGCTACACCTTC. Full variable domain (remainder filled in from reference TRBV5-4 and TRBJ1-2): ETGVTQSPTHLIKTRGQQVTLRCSSQSGHNTVSWYQQALGQGPQFIFQYYREEENGRGNFPPRFSGLQFPNYSSELNVNALELDDSALYLCASSLGDGQSGSGYTFGSGTRLTVV.

The rearrangement joins TRBV11-3 to TRBJ2-3; TRBD2 matches at 8 bases. The germline V gene has CDR1 SGHNT and CDR2 YENEEA. V lost 5 bases and J lost 3; bases outside the gene matches: 10. The CDR3 has 16 amino acids. CDR3 sequence (DNA): TGTGCCAGCAGCGCCGGGGAGAGCGGGGGTACAGATACGCAGTATTTT. It codes for CASSAGESGGTDTQYF.

CDR3 sequence (DNA): TGCGCCAGCAGCCCAGCCCTTACCTACGAGCAGTACTTC. This translates into CASSPALTYEQYF. The chain combines TRBV5-1 with TRBJ2-7, with D uncertain. The CDR3 extends over 13 amino acids. Looked up from germline, CDR1 is SGHRS and CDR2 is YFSETQ. Trimming shortened V by 4 bases and J by 2 bases, and 10 bases separated the two germline ends.

V is TRBV2 and J is TRBJ1-1; D gene unclear. This CDR3 region has 14 residues. The germline V gene has CDR1 SNHLY and CDR2 FYNNEI. V was shortened by 6 bases and J by 4 bases, with 15 bases between the two germline ends. CDR3 amino acids: CASRIGRRITEAFF. In DNA, the CDR3 is TGTGCCAGCAGAATTGGGAGGAGGATCACTGAAGCTTTCTTT. The entire variable domain, with the rest obtained from reference TRBV2 and TRBJ1-1, is as follows: EPEVTQTPSHQVTQMGQEVILRCVPISNHLYFYWYRQILGQKVEFLVSFYNNEISEKSEIFDDQFSVERPDGSNFTLKIRSTKLEDSAMYFCASRIGRRITEAFFGQGTRLTVV.

This sequence joins TRBV7-6 and TRBJ2-5; D unclear. The CDR3 contains 15 residues. Germline V gene sequence: CDR1 SGHVS, CDR2 FNYEAQ. V was trimmed by 5 bases and J by 5 bases, leaving 18 bases between them. The CDR3 sequence: CASSKNTGFAETQYF. CDR3 in DNA: TGTGCCAGCAGCAAAAACACGGGTTTTGCGGAGACCCAGTACTTC.

The chain links TRBV7-6 to TRBJ2-1, with D perhaps matching TRBD1 or TRBD2 (5 bases each). This CDR3 comprises 16 residues. Trimming took 5 bases from V and 4 from J, leaving 18 bases between them. Germline V gives CDR1 SGHVS, CDR2 FNYEAQ. In DNA, the CDR3 is TGTGCCAGCAGCCCCAGGTCGAGGGGAAAGTACAATGAGCAGTTCTTC. This gives the protein CASSPRSRGKYNEQFF.

The V and J genes are TRBV7-3 and TRBJ2-1; weak D call: TRBD2 (6 bases). Germline CDR1 is SGHTA and CDR2 is FQGTGA. The CDR3 has 13 amino acids. V gave up 3 bases and J gave up 6 bases, with 9 bases separating them. Written as DNA, the CDR3 is TGTGCCAGCAGCTTGCGGGGACCCAATGAGCAGTTCTTC. This encodes CASSLRGPNEQFF.